These 5 T cell receptor beta chains share one sample of origin, sequenced in a study of control samples from healthy donors and cancer patients. Produced via immunoSEQ multiplex PCR; TCRdb's table is partial and in-frame only. The sample has 150,000 to 200,000 clones; 93% are singletons. Specimen: blood. The receptors originated from a woman aged 55-70 years in good health.

This clone has a single count. The CDR3 DNA reads TGCAGCGTTGGAAAGGAGCCTCGGGACTATGGCTACACCTTC. Residues: CSVGKEPRDYGYTF. V usage is TRBV29-1 and J usage is TRBJ1-2; D gene unclear. The V gene's germline CDR1 is SQVTM and CDR2 ANQGSEA. V lost 4 bases, J lost 3 bases, and 15 bases lay in between. This CDR3 comprises 14 residues.

V gene TRBV6-5 combines with J gene TRBJ1-6; D uncertain. CDR1 MNHEY and CDR2 SVGAGI come from the germline V gene. This CDR3 has 14 amino acids. Trimming left V 0 bases short and J 11 bases short, with 11 bases between. The CDR3 is CASSYSSFATPLHF. As DNA, the CDR3 is TGTGCCAGCAGTTACTCCTCGTTTGCGACACCCCTCCACTTT.

The chain employs TRBV15 and TRBJ2-1; unclear D gene. Germline V gives CDR1 LNHNV, CDR2 YYDKDF (reference sequence). The CDR3 has 14 amino acids. V was cut by 3 bases and J by 5 bases, with 11 bases left in between. This CDR3 reads CATSSFGNDNEQFF. The CDR3 bases are TGTGCCACCAGCAGTTTTGGAAATGACAATGAGCAGTTCTTC.

V usage is TRBV5-1 and J usage is TRBJ1-1; 7 bases match TRBD1. CDR1 and CDR2 from the germline V gene are SGHRS and YFSETQ. This CDR3 spans 15 amino acids. Trimming removed 0 bases from V and 5 bases from J; junction bases left unmatched: 7. CDR3 region: CASSLAGTAETEAFF. Here the CDR3 DNA reads TGCGCCAGCAGCTTGGCCGGGACAGCGGAGACTGAAGCTTTCTTT.

In its sample, this clone was seen once. V usage is TRBV15 and J usage is TRBJ1-4; D might be TRBD1 (5 bases). The CDR3 length is 16 residues. Germline V gene lookup returns CDR1 LNHNV and CDR2 YYDKDF (reference sequence). Trimming pared 6 bases from V and 4 bases from J, leaving 18 bases between. The CDR3 sequence: CATSARGRGLNEKLFF. The CDR3 DNA follows: TGTGCCACCAGTGCTAGGGGCCGGGGCCTTAATGAAAAACTGTTTTTT.